This passage covers 4 T cell receptor beta chains from one sample sequenced in a study of cytomegalovirus exposure and HLA in healthy donors. PCR used 60 Vbeta primers and 13 Jbeta primers. The protocol was immunoSEQ multiplex PCR, while the TCRdb copy is restricted to in-frame clones and leaves out a portion. Of fewer than 150,000 clones in the sample, under 90% were seen once. Sequenced material: PBMCs. These receptors came from a female donor in good health and CMV-seropositive.

CDR3 DNA: TGTGCCAGCACCAGGGTTAATGAGCAGTTCTTC. It yields the protein CASTRVNEQFF. The rearrangement joins TRBV25-1 to TRBJ2-1, with D perhaps TRBD1 (5 bases). V lost 7 bases, J lost 7 bases, and 8 bases lay in between. Germline CDR1 and CDR2: MGHDK and SYGVNS. This CDR3 has 11 residues. Full variable domain (rest looked up from reference TRBV25-1 and TRBJ2-1): EADIYQTPRYLVIGTGKKITLECSQTMGHDKMYWYQQDPGMELHLIHYSYGVNSTEKGDLSSESTVSRIRTEHFPLTLESARPSHTSQYLCASTRVNEQFFGPGTRLTVL.

This clone was picked up a small number of times. The chain employs TRBV5-1 and TRBJ1-4, with 9 bases matching TRBD1. This CDR3 is 15 amino acids long. The junction had 3 bases not matched to a gene; V was cut back by 2 bases and J by 4 bases. Per germline, CDR1 SGHRS and CDR2 YFSETQ. CDR3 bases: TGCGCCAGCAGCTTCAGACAGGGGGGTAATGAAAAACTGTTTTTT. Amino acid sequence: CASSFRQGGNEKLFF.

The CDR3 DNA follows: TGTGGTAATGGTTTTGGGCCGACAGGGTACACCGGGGAGCTGTTTTTT. This gives the protein CGNGFGPTGYTGELFF. This chain links TRBV2 with TRBJ2-2; 7 nucleotides agree with TRBD1. The CDR3 is made up of 16 amino acids. Germline V gene lookup returns CDR1 SNHLY and CDR2 FYNNEI.

The chain employs TRBV5-1 and TRBJ1-6; possibly TRBD1 for D (5 bases). Germline loops: CDR1 SGHRS, CDR2 YFSETQ. This CDR3 has 15 residues. The ends were cut back, 4 bases at V and 2 bases at J, with 10 bases in the middle. CDR3 sequence (DNA): TGCGCCAGCAGCATCGGGGGGACCTATAATTCACCCCTCCACTTT. This gives the protein CASSIGGTYNSPLHF.